These 27 T cell receptor beta chains originate from one sample sequenced in a study of T cell repertoires in cytomegalovirus infection. These receptors have no known antigen. TCRdb used MiXCR to reprocess the reads, holding one entry per CDR3 protein. Among around 100,000 distinct CDR3 sequences listed, under 45% were seen once. Sequenced here: CD8+ T cells from cultured PBMCs, sampled from culture after CMV antigen stimulation. The source of these receptors is a human donor in good health (CMV status not recorded). Some clones in this sample may be carry-over from other donors' samples.

This clonotype was recorded only once. The chain is built from TRBV29-1 and TRBJ2-2, with 7 bases aligning to TRBD1. This CDR3 region has 15 residues. V trimming: 6 bases; J trimming: 1 base; junction bases outside the gene matches: 8. Germline lookup yields CDR1 SQVTM and CDR2 ANQGSEA. CDR3 sequence: CSVKGGQMNTGELFF. DNA of the CDR3: TGCAGCGTCAAAGGGGGACAGATGAACACCGGGGAGCTGTTTTTT.

This chain uses TRBV24-1 with TRBJ2-3; 8 nucleotides agree with TRBD1. After removal of 9 bases from V and 5 bases from J, the junction contained 18 bases not matched to a gene. This CDR3 is 17 amino acids long. Germline values: CDR1 KGHDR, CDR2 SFDVKD. The DNA for the CDR3 is TGTGCCACCTTCGGTCCCGTTCAGGGGGCGCGAGAAGATACGCAGTATTTT. Its translation: CATFGPVQGAREDTQYF.

This clonotype showed up many times. The V gene is TRBV6-1, the J gene TRBJ2-7, with D maybe TRBD1 (7 bases). The CDR3 length is 13 residues. Trimming removed 6 bases from V and 1 base from J, with 10 bases in between. In germline, CDR1 is MNHNS, CDR2 SASEGT. CDR3 bases: TGTGCCAGCAGGGAGGGGGCTTCCTACGAGCAGTACTTC. Protein sequence: CASREGASYEQYF.

This clonotype turned up a few times. CDR3 amino acids: CASSLDRGFGYEQYF. CDR3 nucleotides: TGTGCCAGCAGCCTAGACAGGGGCTTTGGGTACGAGCAGTACTTC. The chain uses TRBV2 and TRBJ2-7; 8 bases line up with TRBD1. The CDR3 consists of 15 residues. V lost 6 bases, J lost 4 bases, and 11 bases stayed unmatched. Germline V gives CDR1 SNHLY, CDR2 FYNNEI.

The chain employs TRBV7-9 and TRBJ1-6; D is unclear. V was trimmed by 2 bases and J by 11 bases, leaving 25 bases between them. Germline lookup yields CDR1 SEHNR and CDR2 FQNEAQ (reference sequence). The CDR3 totals 18 residues. CDR3 DNA: TGTGCCAGCAGCTTAAGGGTCGGTTCGGGCGGCGGCGGGGCACCCCTCCACTTT. Protein product: CASSLRVGSGGGGAPLHF. Variable domain in full (rest from reference TRBV7-9 and TRBJ1-6): DTGVSQNPRHKITKRGQNVTFRCDPISEHNRLYWYRQTLGQGPEFLTYFQNEAQLEKSRLLSDRFSAERPKGSFSTLEIQRTEQGDSAMYLCASSLRVGSGGGGAPLHFGNGTRLTVT.

The chain joins TRBV20-1 to TRBJ1-4; D remains unclear. This CDR3 has 12 residues. Between the trimmed V and J ends, which lost 4 bases and 5 bases, there was a span of 8 bases. The germline V gene encodes CDR1 DFQATT and CDR2 SNEGSKA (reference sequence). The CDR3 coding sequence is TGCAGTGCTAATACCCTAAATGAAAAACTGTTTTTT. Its translation: CSANTLNEKLFF.

This sequence joins TRBV5-1 and TRBJ2-5; TRBD2 matches at 8 bases. Germline loops: CDR1 SGHRS, CDR2 YFSETQ. V was clipped by 4 bases and J by 4 bases; unmatched bases: 9. The CDR3 loop spans 15 amino acids. In DNA form, the CDR3 reads TGCGCCAGCAGCCGTATAGCGGGGTCAGGAGAGACCCAGTACTTC. Encoded protein: CASSRIAGSGETQYF.

This chain connects TRBV29-1 to TRBJ2-3; D is unresolved. The CDR3 has 13 residues. Germline loops: CDR1 SQVTM, CDR2 ANQGSEA. V gave up 1 base and J gave up 4 bases, with 9 bases separating them. CDR3 region: CSVEGGSADTQYF. Here the CDR3 DNA reads TGCAGCGTTGAAGGGGGTTCCGCAGATACGCAGTATTTT.

V usage is TRBV7-8 and J usage is TRBJ1-1; D may be TRBD1 (5 bases). Germline V gene data show CDR1 as SGHVS and CDR2 as FQNEAQ. This CDR3 has 15 amino acids. Trimming cost V 4 bases and J 1 base, with 13 bases left between them. CDR3 in DNA: TGTGCCAGCAGCTGGCAGGGTCCGGGGAACACTGAAGCTTTCTTT. Translation gives CASSWQGPGNTEAFF. Filled out from reference TRBV7-8 and TRBJ1-1, the complete variable domain reads GAGVSQSPRYKVAKRGQDVALRCDPISGHVSLFWYQQALGQGPEFLTYFQNEAQLDKSGLPSDRFFAERPEGSVSTLKIQRTQQEDSAVYLCASSWQGPGNTEAFFGQGTRLTVV.

The J gene is TRBJ1-5, the V gene TRBV12-3 or TRBV12-4; tentatively, D is TRBD1 (6 bases). Trimming shortened V by 5 bases and J by 5 bases, and 16 bases separated the two germline ends. There are 15 residues in the CDR3. This CDR3 reads CASSPRDTEYQPQHF. DNA for the CDR3: TGTGCCAGCAGTCCGCGGGACACTGAGTATCAGCCCCAGCATTTT.

This clonotype was seen only a few times. The V call is TRBV28, the J call TRBJ2-7, with D perhaps TRBD1 or TRBD2 (5 bases each). The CDR3 loop spans 16 amino acids. The germline V gene has CDR1 MDHEN and CDR2 SYDVKM. V was clipped by 5 bases and J by 5 bases, with 22 bases between them. CDR3 DNA: TGTGCCAGCAGTACCTGGACCGGGACGCTTAGCAACGAGCAGTACTTC. Encoded protein: CASSTWTGTLSNEQYF.

This clonotype was seen a single time. This chain joins TRBV19 and TRBJ2-1, with a weak D call TRBD1 (6 bases). V was trimmed by 5 bases and J by 3 bases, leaving 11 bases between them. There are 14 residues in the CDR3. Germline assignment: CDR1 LNHDA and CDR2 SQIVND (reference sequence). This chain's CDR3 is CASSLGQFYNEQFF. CDR3 bases: TGTGCCAGTAGTTTAGGACAGTTCTACAATGAGCAGTTCTTC.

The V and J genes are TRBV2 and TRBJ2-7; 8 bases match TRBD1. The CDR3 has 16 residues. Germline CDR1 SNHLY, CDR2 FYNNEI. V dropped 1 base and J dropped 3; count of bases not matched to a gene: 8. In nucleotides, the CDR3 is TGTGCCAGCAGTGAAGTAAGCCGGGACAGGTTCTACGAGCAGTACTTC. It specifies CASSEVSRDRFYEQYF. The full variable domain, rest sourced from reference TRBV2 and TRBJ2-7, is EPEVTQTPSHQVTQMGQEVILRCVPISNHLYFYWYRQILGQKVEFLVSFYNNEISEKSEIFDDQFSVERPDGSNFTLKIRSTKLEDSAMYFCASSEVSRDRFYEQYFGPGTRLTVT.

This clonotype was recorded a few times. The V and J genes are TRBV7-9 and TRBJ2-7, with TRBD1 as a possible D gene (5 bases). CDR3 length: 13 residues. V lost 4 bases and J lost 3, with 10 bases in between. Germline V lookup: CDR1 SEHNR, CDR2 FQNEAQ (reference sequence). The CDR3 nucleotides are TGTGCCAGCAGCTGGGGCGAGTACTACGAGCAGTACTTC. Translation gives CASSWGEYYEQYF.

This clonotype was recorded once. The chain is built from TRBV6-5 and TRBJ2-1; 10 bases map to TRBD1. CDR1 and CDR2 from the germline V gene are MNHEY and SVGAGI. The length of the CDR3 is 16 residues. V lost 2 bases and J lost 5; bases outside the gene matches: 6. The CDR3 DNA sequence: TGTGCCAGCAGTTACGCCGGGACAGGGGAGCACAATGAGCAGTTCTTC. Its translation: CASSYAGTGEHNEQFF.

The gene calls are TRBV19 and TRBJ1-1; D is uncertain. The CDR3 has 15 amino acids. From germline, CDR1 is LNHDA and CDR2 SQIVND (reference sequence). V was clipped by 3 bases and J by 4 bases, with 15 bases between them. CDR3 region: CASSIQNQESTEAFF. CDR3 DNA: TGTGCCAGTAGTATTCAAAACCAGGAGAGCACTGAAGCTTTCTTT.

This clonotype was observed a handful of times. This chain uses TRBV7-2 with TRBJ2-7; D is undetermined. CDR1 and CDR2 from the germline V gene are SGHTA and FQGNSA. V shed 0 bases and J shed 3 bases, with 12 bases lying between them. CDR3 length: 15 amino acids. The DNA for the CDR3 is TGTGCCAGCAGCTTAGCTCAGGACCACTACTACGAGCAGTACTTC. Amino acids: CASSLAQDHYYEQYF. Together with reference TRBV7-2 and TRBJ2-7, the CDR3 gives the full variable domain: GAGVSQSPSNKVTEKGKDVELRCDPISGHTALYWYRQSLGQGLEFLIYFQGNSAPDKSGLPSDRFSAERTGGSVSTLTIQRTQQEDSAVYLCASSLAQDHYYEQYFGPGTRLTVT.

This clonotype has a handful of counts. The genes are TRBV5-1 and TRBJ2-3; D call uncertain. This CDR3 is 15 amino acids long. V gave up 0 bases and J gave up 0 bases, with 8 bases separating them. The V gene's germline CDR1 is SGHRS and CDR2 YFSETQ. CDR3 region: CASSLAPLSTDTQYF. The CDR3 DNA follows: TGCGCCAGCAGCTTGGCTCCGCTTAGCACAGATACGCAGTATTTT.

V and J are TRBV12-3 or TRBV12-4 and TRBJ1-2; 7 nucleotides match TRBD1. This CDR3 region has 11 residues. Trimming removed 10 bases from V and 5 bases from J; junction bases left unmatched: 4. The CDR3 nucleotides are TGTGCCATCGAACAGGGGTATGGCTACACCTTC. Protein sequence: CAIEQGYGYTF.

The rearrangement links TRBV29-1 to TRBJ2-2; D not resolved. This CDR3 comprises 12 residues. Per germline, CDR1 SQVTM and CDR2 ANQGSEA. V lost 2 bases to trimming and J lost 7 bases, with 8 bases between them. The CDR3 is CSVETGYGELFF. DNA of the CDR3: TGCAGCGTTGAAACTGGCTACGGGGAGCTGTTTTTT.

The table lists this clonotype with a few counts. This sequence joins TRBV7-2 and TRBJ1-1; D might be TRBD1 (6 bases). The germline V gene encodes CDR1 SGHTA and CDR2 FQGNSA. This CDR3 has 14 residues. The ends were cut back, 5 bases at V and 4 bases at J, with 14 bases in the middle. The CDR3 spells CASSAGVGATEAFF. In DNA form, the CDR3 reads TGTGCCAGCAGCGCAGGGGTAGGGGCCACTGAAGCTTTCTTT.

This clonotype was found many times. The chain's CDR3 is CAIPGLAADTQYF. The CDR3 DNA reads TGTGCCATCCCGGGACTAGCGGCAGATACGCAGTATTTT. The chain couples TRBV6-1 to TRBJ2-3, with 11 bases that match TRBD2. Germline V gene data show CDR1 as MNHNS and CDR2 as SASEGT. After removal of 10 bases from V and 4 bases from J, the junction contained 4 bases not matched to a gene. This CDR3 is 13 amino acids long.

This clonotype came up a few times. This chain connects TRBV7-4 to TRBJ2-3, with D tentatively TRBD2 (6 bases). V was trimmed by 3 bases and J by 4 bases, leaving 11 bases between them. The CDR3 loop spans 14 amino acids. CDR1 is SGHVT, CDR2 SQSDAQ, per germline. Here the CDR3 DNA reads TGTGCCAGCAGCTTTGGAGGGGAAGCAGATACGCAGTATTTT. Its translation: CASSFGGEADTQYF.

This clonotype has more than one count but fewer than ten. CDR3 protein: CASSLMSLDEKLFF. CDR3 nucleotide sequence: TGTGCCAGCAGCTTAATGTCATTGGATGAAAAACTGTTTTTT. V usage is TRBV7-9 and J usage is TRBJ1-4; D not resolved. V lost 2 bases and J lost 6, with 10 bases in between. Germline loops: CDR1 SEHNR, CDR2 FQNEAQ (reference sequence). The CDR3 is 14 residues long.

This clonotype was seen a handful of times. The chain is built from TRBV5-4 and TRBJ1-6; D is unclear. This CDR3 contains 13 residues. Trimming pared 0 bases from V and 9 bases from J, leaving 7 bases between. Germline CDR1 reads SGHNT; CDR2 reads YYREEE (reference sequence). CDR3 region: CASSLGSGSPLHF. The CDR3 nucleotides read TGTGCCAGCAGCTTGGGATCCGGTTCACCCCTCCACTTT.

The chain couples TRBV9 to TRBJ1-1; D is uncertain. V lost 3 bases and J lost 6, with 18 bases in between. The CDR3 contains 15 residues. Germline CDR1 SGDLS, CDR2 YYNGEE. This chain's CDR3 is CASSELEGALAEAFF. CDR3 DNA sequence: TGTGCCAGCAGCGAGTTGGAGGGCGCCTTAGCTGAAGCTTTCTTT.

The V and J genes are TRBV2 and TRBJ2-1; D may correspond to TRBD1 or TRBD2 (5 bases each). Germline CDR1 is SNHLY and CDR2 is FYNNEI. The V and J ends lost 3 bases and 5 bases respectively, with 14 bases between them. The CDR3 is made up of 15 amino acids. CDR3 nucleotides: TGTGCCAGCAGTGATCTGCCGGGACGGAACAATGAGCAGTTCTTC. Amino acid sequence: CASSDLPGRNNEQFF.